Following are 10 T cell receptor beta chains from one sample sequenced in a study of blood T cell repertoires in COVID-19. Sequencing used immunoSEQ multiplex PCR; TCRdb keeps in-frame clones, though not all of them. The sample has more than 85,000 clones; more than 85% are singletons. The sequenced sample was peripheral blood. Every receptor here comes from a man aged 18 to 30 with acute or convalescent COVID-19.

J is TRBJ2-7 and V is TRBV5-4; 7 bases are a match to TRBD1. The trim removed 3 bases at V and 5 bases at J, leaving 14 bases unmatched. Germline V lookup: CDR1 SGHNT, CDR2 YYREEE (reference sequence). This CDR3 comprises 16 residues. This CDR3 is CASSSDRQGLPNEQYF. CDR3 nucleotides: TGTGCCAGCAGCTCTGATCGACAGGGCCTCCCCAACGAGCAGTACTTC.

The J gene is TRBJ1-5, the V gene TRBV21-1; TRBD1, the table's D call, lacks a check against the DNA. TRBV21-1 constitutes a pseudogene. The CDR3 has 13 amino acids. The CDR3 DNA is TGTGCCATGCGGACAGGGAGCAATCAGCCCCAGCATTTT. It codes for CAMRTGSNQPQHF.

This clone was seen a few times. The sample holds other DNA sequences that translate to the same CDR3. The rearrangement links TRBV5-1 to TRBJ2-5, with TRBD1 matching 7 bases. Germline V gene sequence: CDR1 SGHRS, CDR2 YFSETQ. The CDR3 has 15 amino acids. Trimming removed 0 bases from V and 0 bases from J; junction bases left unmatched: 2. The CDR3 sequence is CASSLGQGYQETQYF. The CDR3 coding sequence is TGCGCCAGCAGCTTGGGACAGGGATACCAAGAGACCCAGTACTTC. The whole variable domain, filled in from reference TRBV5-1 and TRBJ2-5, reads KAGVTQTPRYLIKTRGQQVTLSCSPISGHRSVSWYQQTPGQGLQFLFEYFSETQRNKGNFPGRFSGRQFSNSRSEMNVSTLELGDSALYLCASSLGQGYQETQYFGPGTRLLVL.

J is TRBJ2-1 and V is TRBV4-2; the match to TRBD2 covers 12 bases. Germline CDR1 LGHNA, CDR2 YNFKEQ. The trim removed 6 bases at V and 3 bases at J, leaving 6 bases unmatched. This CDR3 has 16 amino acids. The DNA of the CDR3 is TGTGCCAGCAGACCGGAGGGACTAGCGGGCTACAATGAGCAGTTCTTC. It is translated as CASRPEGLAGYNEQFF.

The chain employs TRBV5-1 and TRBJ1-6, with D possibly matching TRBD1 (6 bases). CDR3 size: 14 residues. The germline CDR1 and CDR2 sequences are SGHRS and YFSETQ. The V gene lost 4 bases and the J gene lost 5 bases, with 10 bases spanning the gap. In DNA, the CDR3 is TGCGCCAGCAGCCGGACAGTAGATAATTCACCCCTCCACTTT. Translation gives CASSRTVDNSPLHF.

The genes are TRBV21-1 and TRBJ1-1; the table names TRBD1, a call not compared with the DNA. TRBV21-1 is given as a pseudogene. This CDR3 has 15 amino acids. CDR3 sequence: CASSNGDSLNTEAFF. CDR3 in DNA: TGTGCCAGCAGCAATGGGGACAGCTTGAACACTGAAGCTTTCTTT.

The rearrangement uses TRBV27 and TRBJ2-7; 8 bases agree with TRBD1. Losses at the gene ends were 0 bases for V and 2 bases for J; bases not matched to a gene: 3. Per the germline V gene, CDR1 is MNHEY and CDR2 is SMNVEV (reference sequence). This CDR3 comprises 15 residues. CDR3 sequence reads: CASSLSARGPYEQYF. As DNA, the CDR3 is TGTGCCAGCAGTTTATCGGCCAGGGGGCCCTACGAGCAGTACTTC.

The CDR3 here is CASSPTQGALGQPQHF. The CDR3 DNA follows: TGTGCCAGCTCACCAACACAGGGGGCGCTGGGTCAGCCCCAGCATTTT. V gene TRBV18 combines with J gene TRBJ1-5; 9 positions match TRBD1. The CDR3 is 16 amino acids. V lost 2 bases to trimming and J lost 6 bases; unmatched junction nucleotides: 8. Germline-derived CDR1 and CDR2 are KGHSH and LQKENI.

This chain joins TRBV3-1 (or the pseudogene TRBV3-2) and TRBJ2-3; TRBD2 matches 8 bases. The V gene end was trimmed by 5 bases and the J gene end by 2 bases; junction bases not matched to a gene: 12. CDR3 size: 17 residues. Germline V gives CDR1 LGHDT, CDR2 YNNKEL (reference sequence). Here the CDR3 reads CASSSDPLGGDTDTQYF. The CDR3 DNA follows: TGTGCCAGCAGCTCGGACCCACTCGGGGGGGACACAGATACGCAGTATTTT.

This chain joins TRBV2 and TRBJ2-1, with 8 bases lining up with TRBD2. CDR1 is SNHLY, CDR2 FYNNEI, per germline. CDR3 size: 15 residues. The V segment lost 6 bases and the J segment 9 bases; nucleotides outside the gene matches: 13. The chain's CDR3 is CASSPMGGGFVEQFF. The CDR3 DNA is TGTGCCAGCAGCCCCATGGGCGGGGGGTTCGTTGAGCAGTTCTTC.